This TCR beta chain appears in the sequencing data of a study of blood T cell repertoires in COVID-19. For the study at large: Sample material is recorded as cDNA or gDNA derived from T cells, B-cell-depleted T cells, or PBMCs.

Authors' data handling: Using reference gene primer amplification, nucleated cell counts were estimated. Some clones are missing from TCRdb's copy, which holds only in-frame ones; the method was immunoSEQ multiplex PCR. The V and J calls and clone size were taken over from that table, and D and trimming were inferred from the DNA. Of 150,000 to 200,000 clones detected, over 80% appear once; the ten largest clones hold roughly 13%. This CDR3 has 15 residues. Germline V gives CDR1 KGHDR, CDR2 SFDVKD. V dropped 4 bases and J dropped 0; count of bases not matched to a gene: 3. The receptor comes from a man between 65 and 85 years old who had recovered from COVID-19. The chain joins TRBV24-1 to TRBJ2-3; 7 bases agree with TRBD1. The specimen was peripheral blood. The CDR3 coding sequence is TGTGCCACCAGTGAGGGACAGCCAAGCACAGATACGCAGTATTTT. It is translated as CATSEGQPSTDTQYF.